Sequencing of this T cell receptor beta chain was carried out in a study of Graves' ophthalmopathy and Graves' hyperthyroidism. The authors amplified TCR beta CDR3 regions, and they did so from RNA transcripts for repertoire sequencing. HTBI primers were used in a first-round RT-PCR, which preceded a second-round multiplex PCR. MiXCR was run by TCRdb on the multiplex PCR reads, yielding one entry per CDR3 protein. The sample yields over a million distinct CDR3 sequences, roughly two fifths seen once. CDR1 is SEHNR, CDR2 FQNEAQ, per germline (reference sequence). Between the trimmed V and J ends, which lost 8 bases and 4 bases, there was a span of 23 bases. The length of the CDR3 is 16 residues.

The source of this sequence is an adult man with Graves' hyperthyroidism. The rearrangement joins TRBV7-9 to TRBJ1-1; D might be TRBD1 (6 bases). Source material: peripheral blood or thyroid tissue (not recorded which). For the CDR3, the DNA is TGTGCCAGCCACTTCGGAGGGGGGTGGACGGGCACTGAAGCTTTCTTT. Its protein product is CASHFGGGWTGTEAFF. Filled out from reference TRBV7-9 and TRBJ1-1, the complete variable domain reads DTGVSQNPRHKITKRGQNVTFRCDPISEHNRLYWYRQTLGQGPEFLTYFQNEAQLEKSRLLSDRFSAERPKGSFSTLEIQRTEQGDSAMYLCASHFGGGWTGTEAFFGQGTRLTVV.